These T cell receptor beta chains were read from a single sample in a study of CD8 T cells in ankylosing spondylitis. TCRdb reprocessed the 5' RACE reads via MiXCR and lists one record per CDR3 protein. The repertoire has more than 650,000 distinct CDR3 sequences, around 11% of them found once; the top ten carry approximately 0.5%. The sequenced sample was blood, either unsorted or a sorted T cell fraction (not recorded which). Source of these receptors: a male donor with ankylosing spondylitis. The CDR3 runs from the conserved cysteine through the conserved F or W. The order of the fields is D gene, clone size, V gene, J gene, CDR3 protein, CDR3 DNA. The D gene is left open where the match is weak. Where a row states a size, it is once, few, many or the class of an expanded clone; other rows omit it.

.	few	TRBV20-1	TRBJ1-4	CSAIQGGGEKLFF	TGCAGTGCTATCCAAGGGGGAGGTGAAAAACTGTTTTTT
.	.	TRBV6-2/TRBV6-3	TRBJ2-7	CASRSVTLSYEQYF	TGTGCCAGCCGATCAGTAACGCTCTCCTACGAGCAGTACTTC
.	few	TRBV4-3	TRBJ2-3	CASSQHRRVDTQYF	TGCGCCAGCAGCCAACACAGGAGGGTCGATACGCAGTATTTT
TRBD2	few	TRBV28	TRBJ2-4	CASSRQEVRELSKNIQYF	TGTGCCAGCAGCCGCCAGGAGGTGCGGGAGCTATCCAAAAACATTCAGTACTTC
.	.	TRBV15	TRBJ1-4	CATAGGSEKLFF	TGTGCCACCGCCGGGGGGAGTGAAAAACTGTTTTTT
.	few	TRBV18	TRBJ2-5	CASSPLGGPQETQYF	TGTGCCAGCTCTCCATTGGGGGGACCACAAGAGACCCAGTACTTC
.	few	TRBV20-1	TRBJ1-6	CSAPQGGDSPLHF	TGCAGTGCCCCACAGGGTGGGGATTCACCCCTCCACTTT
.	few	TRBV12-5	TRBJ1-2	CASGLVSLNHRQDYYGYTF	TGTGCTAGTGGTTTGGTGTCCCTGAACCACAGGCAGGACTACTATGGCTACACCTTC
.	few	TRBV5-1	TRBJ2-5	CASSLFAHGETQYF	TGCGCCAGCAGCTTGTTCGCCCATGGAGAGACCCAGTACTTC
.	.	TRBV7-2	TRBJ1-2	CASSLVREASLYGYTF	TGTGCCAGCAGCTTAGTCCGGGAGGCATCCCTCTATGGCTACACCTTC
TRBD1	.	TRBV25-1	TRBJ2-5	CASSVRDRVQETQYF	TGTGCCAGCAGTGTCCGGGACAGGGTCCAAGAGACCCAGTACTTC
.	many	TRBV18	TRBJ2-7	CASSTGTTYEQYF	TGTGCCAGCTCAACCGGGACAACCTACGAGCAGTACTTC
.	.	TRBV28	TRBJ2-2	CASSLREVTGELFF	TGTGCCAGCAGTTTAAGGGAGGTCACCGGGGAGCTGTTTTTT
.	.	TRBV7-9	TRBJ1-1	CASSLGDKAFF	TGTGCCAGCAGCTTAGGGGACAAAGCTTTCTTT
TRBD2	.	TRBV7-2	TRBJ2-1	CASSFRRGDNEQFF	TGTGCCAGCAGCTTCCGGCGGGGGGACAATGAGCAGTTCTTC
TRBD1	.	TRBV6-5	TRBJ2-7	CASSYAGQGAYEQYF	TGTGCCAGCAGTTACGCAGGACAGGGGGCGTACGAGCAGTACTTC
.	.	TRBV20-1	TRBJ2-7	CSARDERRFSYEQYF	TGCAGTGCTAGAGATGAGAGACGGTTCTCCTACGAGCAGTACTTC
.	.	TRBV9	TRBJ1-2	CASSPGFGNYGYTF	TGTGCCAGCAGCCCCGGGTTCGGCAACTATGGCTACACCTTC
.	many	TRBV29-1	TRBJ1-3	CSVRRGSGNTIYF	TGCAGCGTTCGGAGGGGCTCTGGAAACACCATATATTTT
TRBD1	few	TRBV18	TRBJ1-1	CASSREGAGGTEAFF	TGTGCCAGCTCACGCGAGGGGGCAGGTGGCACTGAAGCTTTCTTT
.	few	TRBV7-3	TRBJ1-1	CASSLGRAGDTEAFF	TGTGCCAGCAGCCTAGGACGGGCGGGGGACACTGAAGCTTTCTTT
TRBD2	few	TRBV7-2	TRBJ2-3	CASSRDYYTDTQYF	TGTGCCAGCAGCCGGGACTATTACACAGATACGCAGTATTTT
.	.	TRBV11-2	TRBJ1-2	CASSLARGHGYTF	TGTGCCAGCAGCCTTGCGAGGGGCCATGGCTACACCTTC
.	few	TRBV29-1	TRBJ1-2	CSVGGLSWVSGYTF	TGCAGCGTTGGGGGTCTTTCATGGGTGTCTGGCTACACCTTC
.	many	TRBV29-1	TRBJ1-1	CSVRRGGRTEAFF	TGCAGCGTTAGGCGAGGGGGAAGGACTGAAGCTTTCTTT
TRBD2	.	TRBV20-1	TRBJ2-7	CSAPNPLLAGVLHEQYF	TGCAGTGCCCCAAACCCCCTACTAGCGGGAGTTCTCCACGAGCAGTACTTC
.	many	TRBV12-3/TRBV12-4	TRBJ1-1	CASSPGLWAEAFF	TGTGCCAGCAGCCCCGGTTTGTGGGCTGAAGCTTTCTTT
TRBD1	few	TRBV20-1	TRBJ1-5	CSASRGTGVYQPQHF	TGCAGTGCTAGCCGCGGGACAGGGGTTTATCAGCCCCAGCATTTT
.	few	TRBV7-9	TRBJ1-4	CASSFGRSNEKLFF	TGTGCCAGCAGCTTCGGCCGGAGTAATGAAAAACTGTTTTTT
TRBD1	few	TRBV6-1	TRBJ2-7	CASRATSGTGVQYF	TGTGCCAGCAGGGCCACATCCGGGACAGGCGTGCAGTACTTC
.	many	TRBV20-1	TRBJ2-5	CSVQAGQETQYF	TGCAGTGTCCAGGCGGGCCAAGAGACCCAGTACTTC
.	few	TRBV6-1	TRBJ2-1	CASTGGPNRYNEQFF	TGTGCCAGCACAGGAGGTCCTAACCGCTACAATGAGCAGTTCTTC
.	once	TRBV5-1	TRBJ2-1	CASSLVGSGDKQFF	TGCGCCAGCAGCTTGGTAGGTAGCGGTGACAAGCAGTTCTTC
TRBD1	many	TRBV12-3/TRBV12-4	TRBJ2-7	CASSLSGTGTEQYF	TGTGCCAGCAGTCTATCCGGGACAGGGACCGAGCAGTACTTC